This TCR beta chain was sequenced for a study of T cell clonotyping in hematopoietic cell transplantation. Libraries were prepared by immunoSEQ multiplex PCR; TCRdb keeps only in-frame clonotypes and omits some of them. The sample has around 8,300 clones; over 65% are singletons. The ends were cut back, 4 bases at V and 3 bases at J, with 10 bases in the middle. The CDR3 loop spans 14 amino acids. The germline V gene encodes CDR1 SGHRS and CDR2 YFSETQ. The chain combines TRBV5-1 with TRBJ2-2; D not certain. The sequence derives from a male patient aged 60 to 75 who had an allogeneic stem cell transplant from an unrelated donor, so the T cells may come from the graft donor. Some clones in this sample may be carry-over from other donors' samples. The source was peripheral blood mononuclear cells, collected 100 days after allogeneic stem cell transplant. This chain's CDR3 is CASSRFRDTGELFF. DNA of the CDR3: TGCGCCAGCAGCAGATTTCGGGACACCGGGGAGCTGTTTTTT.